This entry features one TCR beta chain sequence. Its antigen is undetermined. Other DNA sequences in the same sample also yield this CDR3. CDR3 size: 12 residues. Trimming removed 0 bases at V and 6 bases at J, with 8 bases between. From germline, CDR1 is GTSNPN and CDR2 SVGIG (reference sequence). Donors comprised only Caucasian adults living in Nashville, Tennessee. Naive CD4+ cells were CD45RA-selected; the remaining cells were memory. Libraries were prepared by immunoSEQ multiplex PCR; TCRdb keeps only in-frame clonotypes and omits some of them. Here the sample spans 2.5 million or so clones, roughly nine tenths being singletons. The entry originates in a study of shared clonotypes between healthy human individuals. Regarding the study as a whole: What naive subsets generally showed was a larger estimated richness than memory subsets showed.

The receptor was isolated from a man between 18 and 35 years old in good health. This chain joins TRBV30 and TRBJ1-2; D unresolved. The sequenced material came from naive CD4+ T cells sorted from blood. This sample's subset: CD45RA+ positively selected. CDR3 DNA: TGTGCCTGGAGTGTACGGCCGGATGGCTACACCTTC. It yields the protein CAWSVRPDGYTF.